Shown below are 13 T cell receptor beta chains from a single sample sequenced in a study of PD-1 blockade in classical Hodgkin lymphoma. There was relapse after autologous stem cell transplantation in every patient, and there was variation in brentuximab vedotin exposure. Clones were sequenced by immunoSEQ multiplex PCR, and TCRdb holds only the in-frame ones, with some missing. Among about 97,000 clones listed, roughly 90% were seen once. The sample in question was peripheral blood mononuclear cells (PBMCs), obtained before the second cycle of nivolumab. These receptors were collected from a human donor with classical Hodgkin lymphoma.

This clone was seen only once. The chain links TRBV9 to TRBJ2-4, with no clear D. The CDR3 loop spans 14 amino acids. Germline V CDR1 and CDR2: SGDLS, YYNGEE. V shed 4 bases and J shed 2 bases, with 10 bases lying between them. CDR3 DNA: TGTGCCAGCAGCCCTGGACGGACCAAAAACATTCAGTACTTC. Translation: CASSPGRTKNIQYF.

CDR3 loop: CASSAEGTVNQPQHF. The CDR3 nucleotides read TGTGCCAGCAGCGCGGAAGGGACAGTTAATCAGCCCCAGCATTTT. The chain carries TRBV9 and TRBJ1-5; 7 nucleotides line up with TRBD1. Germline V CDR1 and CDR2: SGDLS, YYNGEE. The V segment lost 3 bases and the J segment 4 bases; nucleotides outside the gene matches: 7. This CDR3 comprises 15 residues.

The gene calls are TRBV6-5 and TRBJ1-2, with 7 bases matching TRBD1. The CDR3 spans 13 residues. The germline CDR1 and CDR2 sequences are MNHEY and SVGAGI. V lost 6 bases to trimming and J lost 3 bases; unmatched junction nucleotides: 4. The CDR3, as DNA: TGTGCCAGCAGAAGGACAGGAGACTATGGCTACACCTTC. It translates to CASRRTGDYGYTF.

This chain connects TRBV4-3 to TRBJ1-1; no reliable D call. CDR1 and CDR2 (germline): LGHNA, YSLEER. The length of the CDR3 is 14 residues. Trimming removed 1 base from V and 1 base from J, with 7 bases in between. CDR3 nucleotide sequence: TGCGCCAGCAGCCAAGGAATAGCGAACACTGAAGCTTTCTTT. Amino acid sequence: CASSQGIANTEAFF.

The gene calls are TRBV19 and TRBJ1-2; no clear D gene. The V end was cut by 6 bases, the J end by 8 bases, with 4 bases between. The CDR3 is 9 amino acids. Germline assignment: CDR1 LNHDA and CDR2 SQIVND (reference sequence). The CDR3 DNA reads as TGTGCCAGTAGCGAAGGCTACACCTTC. It encodes CASSEGYTF.

CDR3 nucleotide sequence: TGTGCCAGCAGTTCGGCGATTGGGACGCTAGCCAAAAACATTCAGTACTTC. It is translated as CASSSAIGTLAKNIQYF. This rearrangement joins TRBV27 to TRBJ2-4; D is perhaps TRBD1 or TRBD2 (5 bases each). Trimming took 4 bases from V and 0 from J, leaving 16 bases between them. This CDR3 is built from 17 residues. The V gene's germline CDR1 is MNHEY and CDR2 SMNVEV (reference sequence).

The V gene is TRBV2, the J gene TRBJ2-1; D gene ambiguous. The CDR3 has 14 residues. The V end lost 7 bases, the J end lost 6 bases, and 16 bases lay between the germline ends. Germline V lookup: CDR1 SNHLY, CDR2 FYNNEI. The CDR3 loop is CASIPVAIANEQFF. The CDR3 DNA follows: TGTGCCAGCATTCCGGTTGCGATAGCCAATGAGCAGTTCTTC.

This clone showed up just once. The chain carries TRBV27 and TRBJ2-5, with unresolved D. The DNA end lines up better with TRBJ2-7; the J call may be wrong. Germline values: CDR1 MNHEY, CDR2 SMNVEV (reference sequence). The CDR3 covers 17 residues. CDR3 DNA sequence: TGTGCCAGCAGTTTCCACCCAGGACGACCTTTTACCTACGAGCAGTACTTC. This gives the protein CASSFHPGRPFTYEQYF.

The genes are TRBV6-6 and TRBJ2-2, with TRBD2 matching over 11 bases. CDR1 and CDR2 from the germline V gene are MNHNY and SVGAGI (reference sequence). This CDR3 contains 16 residues. Trimming removed 7 bases from V and 4 bases from J; junction bases left unmatched: 8. The CDR3 DNA is TGTGCCAGCAAAGATATCGGGACTAGCGGCACCGGGGAGCTGTTTTTT. This encodes CASKDIGTSGTGELFF.

The rearrangement links TRBV30 to TRBJ2-7, with 9 nucleotides matching TRBD1. Germline V gene sequence: CDR1 GTSNPN, CDR2 SVGIG (reference sequence). The CDR3 loop spans 15 amino acids. V trimming: 0 bases; J trimming: 7 bases; junction bases outside the gene matches: 10. The DNA of the CDR3 is TGTGCCTGGAGTGTCACGGACAGGGGATCGGGAGAGCAGTACTTC. It specifies CAWSVTDRGSGEQYF. The full variable domain, its missing parts supplied by reference TRBV30 and TRBJ2-7, is SQTIHQWPATLVQPVGSPLSLECTVEGTSNPNLYWYRQAAGRGLQLLFYSVGIGQISSEVPQNLSASRPQDRQFILSSKKLLLSDSGFYLCAWSVTDRGSGEQYFGPGTRLTVT.

The V gene is TRBV18, the J gene TRBJ1-2; TRBD1 might be the D (5 bases). Trimming removed 1 base at V and 2 bases at J, with 8 bases between. This CDR3 contains 14 residues. From germline, CDR1 is KGHSH and CDR2 LQKENI. This CDR3 reads CASSPRAGNYGYTF. CDR3 coding DNA: TGTGCCAGCTCACCACGAGCAGGGAACTATGGCTACACCTTC.

V is TRBV9 and J is TRBJ2-1; D not certain. CDR1 and CDR2 from the germline V gene are SGDLS and YYNGEE. With 4 bases removed from V and 4 bases from J, the gap between germline ends came to 9 bases. The CDR3 contains 13 residues. Here the CDR3 reads CASSNLQYNEQFF. CDR3 sequence (DNA): TGTGCCAGCAGCAATTTACAGTACAATGAGCAGTTCTTC.

The chain's CDR3 is CASSLLGLGETQYF. Written as DNA, the CDR3 is TGTGCCAGCAGTTTATTGGGTCTGGGAGAGACCCAGTACTTC. This chain uses TRBV27 with TRBJ2-5, with no clear D. Germline V gene sequence: CDR1 MNHEY, CDR2 SMNVEV (reference sequence). V dropped 1 base and J dropped 4 bases, with 10 bases sitting between them. This CDR3 has 14 amino acids.